This T cell receptor beta chain was sequenced during a study of cytomegalovirus exposure and HLA in healthy donors. The study ran its PCR with 60 Vbeta and 13 Jbeta primers. Data came from immunoSEQ multiplex PCR; TCRdb stores just in-frame clones and leaves some out. The table lists roughly 150,000 clones, over 75% of them singletons, with approximately 5.7% in the top ten. Trimming stripped 4 bases from V and 4 bases from J, with 8 bases between. The CDR3 consists of 12 residues. Looked up from germline, CDR1 is MNHNS and CDR2 is SASEGT. Overall study findings and caveats: In all likelihood, a cluster of highly shared sequence variants was a sequencing artifact. A later analysis showed HLA-associated TCR beta chains outstripping equally common others in clonal expansion.

On this clone itself: Its antigen is as yet unknown.

This sequence joins TRBV6-1 and TRBJ2-7, with a tentative D call TRBD1 (6 bases). Sequenced material: PBMCs. The sequence was collected from a man aged 25 to 40 in good health and CMV-seropositive. In DNA, the CDR3 is TGTGCCAGCAGTGGGACAGTATACGAGCAGTACTTC. Translated: CASSGTVYEQYF.